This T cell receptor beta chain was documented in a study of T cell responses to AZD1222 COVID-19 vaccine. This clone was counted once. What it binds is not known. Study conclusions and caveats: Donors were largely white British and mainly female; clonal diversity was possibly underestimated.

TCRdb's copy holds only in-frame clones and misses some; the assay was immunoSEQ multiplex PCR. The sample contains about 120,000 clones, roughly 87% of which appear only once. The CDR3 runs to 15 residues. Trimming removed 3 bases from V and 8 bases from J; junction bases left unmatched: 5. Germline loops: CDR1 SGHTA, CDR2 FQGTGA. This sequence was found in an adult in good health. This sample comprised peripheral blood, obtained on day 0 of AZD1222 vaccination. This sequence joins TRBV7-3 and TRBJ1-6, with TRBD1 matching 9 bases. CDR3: CASSLGQGKDSPLHF. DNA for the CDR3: TGTGCCAGCAGCTTGGGACAGGGAAAGGATTCACCCCTCCACTTT.